This passage covers 22 T cell receptor beta chains from one sample sequenced in a study of control samples from healthy donors and cancer patients. Data came from immunoSEQ multiplex PCR; TCRdb stores just in-frame clones and leaves some out. The sample carries about 150,000 clones, roughly 93% recorded once. The specimen sequenced was blood. These receptors were collected from a man in his fifties or sixties in good health.

J is TRBJ2-1 and V is TRBV7-2, with a tentative D call TRBD2 (5 bases). V shed 5 bases and J shed 9 bases, with 23 bases lying between them. From germline, CDR1 is SGHTA and CDR2 FQGNSA. The CDR3 is 16 residues long. The CDR3 loop reads CASSPIGLPGVSEQFF. In DNA form, the CDR3 reads TGTGCCAGCAGCCCCATAGGACTTCCTGGTGTCAGTGAGCAGTTCTTC.

CDR3 DNA sequence: TGTGCTAGTGGTTTGGTAGGGGAAGAGACCCAGTACTTC. Its protein product is CASGLVGEETQYF. The chain uses TRBV12-5 and TRBJ2-5; D possibly corresponds to TRBD1 (5 bases). Germline V CDR1 and CDR2: LGHNT, FRNRAP. The V end was cut by 0 bases, the J end by 3 bases, with 5 bases between. This CDR3 has 13 amino acids.

The chain carries TRBV28 and TRBJ2-7; weak D call: TRBD1 (6 bases). The CDR3 has 15 residues. Looked up from germline, CDR1 is MDHEN and CDR2 is SYDVKM. V dropped 6 bases and J dropped 0 bases, with 15 bases sitting between them. The chain's CDR3 is CASSPSGAASYEQYF. The DNA of the CDR3 is TGTGCCAGCAGCCCATCAGGGGCCGCCTCCTACGAGCAGTACTTC.

This rearrangement joins TRBV6-2 or TRBV6-3 to TRBJ2-5; 9 bases fit TRBD1. The junction had 4 bases not matched to a gene; V was cut back by 5 bases and J by 0 bases. This CDR3 is 15 amino acids long. Germline assignment: CDR1 MNHEY and CDR2 SVGEGT. The CDR3 region is CASSRTGGYQETQYF. As DNA, the CDR3 is TGTGCCAGCAGTCGTACAGGGGGCTACCAAGAGACCCAGTACTTC.

The V gene is TRBV4-1, the J gene TRBJ2-6, with TRBD1 identical over 11 bases. Germline lookup yields CDR1 MGHRA and CDR2 YSYEKL. This CDR3 contains 18 residues. The V segment lost 3 bases and the J segment 0 bases; nucleotides outside the gene matches: 4. The CDR3 nucleotides are TGCGCCAGCAGCCATCCCGGGACAGGGGGCTCTGGGGCCAACGTCCTGACTTTC. It specifies CASSHPGTGGSGANVLTF.

The chain carries TRBV18 and TRBJ1-1; 7 nucleotides match TRBD1. The CDR3 consists of 16 residues. V gave up 0 bases and J gave up 4 bases; unmatched junction bases: 8. The V gene's germline CDR1 is KGHSH and CDR2 LQKENI. In DNA form, the CDR3 reads TGTGCCAGCTCACCACCGGTGGCCAGGGGGACCACTGAAGCTTTCTTT. Amino acids: CASSPPVARGTTEAFF.

Only one count was recorded for this clone. The chain has TRBV15 and TRBJ1-5; the D is unclear. Germline V gives CDR1 LNHNV, CDR2 YYDKDF (reference sequence). The CDR3 loop spans 13 amino acids. V lost 4 bases, J lost 7 bases, and 11 bases lay in between. This CDR3 reads CATSNEREQPQHF. DNA of the CDR3: TGTGCCACCAGCAATGAGAGGGAACAGCCCCAGCATTTT.

This clone was recorded once. The chain uses TRBV20-1 and TRBJ1-2, with D unclear. V dropped 0 bases and J dropped 3 bases, with 2 bases sitting between them. The germline V gene has CDR1 DFQATT and CDR2 SNEGSKA (reference sequence). This CDR3 is 11 amino acids long. CDR3 DNA: TGCAGTGCTAGAGACTACTATGGCTACACCTTC. Its protein is CSARDYYGYTF.

The CDR3 nucleotides read TGTGCCAGCAGCCAAACTTCGGGGAACACTGAAGCTTTCTTT. Translation gives CASSQTSGNTEAFF. This chain uses TRBV3-1 (or the pseudogene TRBV3-2) with TRBJ1-1; no firm D call. Germline V gives CDR1 LGHDT, CDR2 YNNKEL (reference sequence). The CDR3 sequence is 14 residues long. Trimming cost V 2 bases and J 1 base, with 8 bases left between them.

The rearrangement uses TRBV6-6 and TRBJ1-5; tentatively, D is TRBD1 (5 bases). Germline-derived CDR1 and CDR2 are MNHNY and SVGAGI (reference sequence). CDR3 length: 14 amino acids. With 2 bases removed from V and 2 bases from J, the gap between germline ends came to 7 bases. The CDR3 nucleotides read TGTGCCAGCAGTTACAGGGGAGGCAATCAGCCCCAGCATTTT. This sequence encodes CASSYRGGNQPQHF.

The V call is TRBV30, the J call TRBJ2-3; D may be TRBD2 (5 bases). V was cut by 2 bases and J by 1 base, with 13 bases left in between. CDR3 length: 15 residues. Germline CDR1 GTSNPN, CDR2 SVGIG (reference sequence). The CDR3 protein is CAWSPAHGGTDTQYF. CDR3 nucleotides: TGTGCCTGGAGTCCGGCCCACGGGGGCACAGATACGCAGTATTTT.

This rearrangement joins TRBV19 to TRBJ1-1, with D maybe TRBD1 (5 bases). This CDR3 contains 12 residues. Trimming removed 3 bases from V and 11 bases from J, with 13 bases in between. The germline CDR1 and CDR2 sequences are LNHDA and SQIVND (reference sequence). In DNA, the CDR3 is TGTGCCAGTAGTATTTTAGGGACTCCTGCTTTCTTT. Translating it yields CASSILGTPAFF. Together with reference TRBV19 and TRBJ1-1, the CDR3 gives the full variable domain: DGGITQSPKYLFRKEGQNVTLSCEQNLNHDAMYWYRQDPGQGLRLIYYSQIVNDFQKGDIAEGYSVSREKKESFPLTVTSAQKNPTAFYLCASSILGTPAFFGQGTRLTVV.

This sequence joins TRBV28 and TRBJ2-1; 7 bases map to TRBD2. This CDR3 has 16 amino acids. Trimming removed 5 bases from V and 6 bases from J; junction bases left unmatched: 13. Germline V gene data show CDR1 as MDHEN and CDR2 as SYDVKM. The CDR3 DNA is TGTGCCAGCAGTACACAACAGCCGGGACTATCCAATGAGCAGTTCTTC. Translating gives CASSTQQPGLSNEQFF.

The V and J genes are TRBV3-1 (or the pseudogene TRBV3-2) and TRBJ2-2; D remains ambiguous. V dropped 4 bases and J dropped 10 bases, with 7 bases sitting between them. CDR1 and CDR2 (germline): LGHDT, YNNKEL (reference sequence). The CDR3 spans 11 residues. The CDR3 loop is CASSRTQELFF. The CDR3 DNA reads TGTGCCAGCAGCCGTACACAGGAGCTGTTTTTT.

The CDR3 nucleotides read TGTGCCAGCAGCGATTGGACAGGGTATGGCTACACCTTC. As protein: CASSDWTGYGYTF. The chain recombines TRBV9 with TRBJ1-2; 8 bases match TRBD1. V was pared by 3 bases and J by 5 bases, with 3 bases of the junction left unmatched. The CDR3 has 13 amino acids. CDR1 is SGDLS and CDR2 is YYNGEE in the germline V gene.

This clone was found once. V and J are TRBV18 and TRBJ2-7; tentative D call: TRBD1 (5 bases). V was pared by 7 bases and J by 7 bases, with 14 bases between. The germline V gene encodes CDR1 KGHSH and CDR2 LQKENI. This CDR3 comprises 12 residues. In DNA, the CDR3 is TGTGCCAGCTACGACTCCCAGGGAGAGCAGTACTTC. Translation: CASYDSQGEQYF.

The chain is built from TRBV24-1 and TRBJ2-2; 7 bases are shared with TRBD1. The CDR3 runs to 18 residues. Losses at the gene ends were 4 bases for V and 6 bases for J; bases not matched to a gene: 16. Germline loops: CDR1 KGHDR, CDR2 SFDVKD. CDR3 region: CATSDPQVTGRSAGELFF. DNA of the CDR3: TGTGCCACCAGTGACCCCCAAGTGACAGGGAGAAGTGCCGGGGAGCTGTTTTTT.

The chain combines TRBV4-1 with TRBJ1-1, with D unclear. The CDR3 loop spans 14 amino acids. Trimming pared 1 base from V and 7 bases from J, leaving 13 bases between. Germline V gene lookup returns CDR1 MGHRA and CDR2 YSYEKL. CDR3 amino acids: CASSQGGGPIEAFF. DNA of the CDR3: TGCGCCAGCAGCCAAGGCGGAGGGCCCATTGAAGCTTTCTTT.

The J gene is TRBJ2-7, the V gene TRBV12-3 or TRBV12-4; TRBD2 might be the D (7 bases). Trimming shortened V by 7 bases and J by 5 bases, and 12 bases separated the two germline ends. The CDR3 runs 12 residues. CDR3 nucleotides: TGTGCCAGCAAAGGGGGGGTCCACGAGCAGTACTTC. Translated: CASKGGVHEQYF.

The rearrangement uses TRBV6-1 and TRBJ2-7; the match to TRBD2 covers 16 bases. The CDR3 contains 17 residues. V lost 2 bases, J lost 5 bases, and 6 bases stayed unmatched. CDR1 and CDR2 (germline): MNHNS, SASEGT. The CDR3 nucleotides read TGTGCCAGCAGTGAACAGGGACTAGCGGGAGGGCAGAACGAGCAGTACTTC. Protein sequence: CASSEQGLAGGQNEQYF.

This clone was detected a few times. J is TRBJ1-2 and V is TRBV6-1, with TRBD1 identical over 8 bases. This CDR3 spans 13 amino acids. Germline V lookup: CDR1 MNHNS, CDR2 SASEGT. V dropped 3 bases and J dropped 4; count of bases not matched to a gene: 1. The CDR3 sequence is CASSETGVYGYTF. The CDR3 coding sequence is TGTGCCAGCAGTGAGACAGGGGTCTATGGCTACACCTTC.

This chain joins TRBV7-8 and TRBJ2-2, with 7 bases fitting TRBD1. V trimming: 1 base; J trimming: 10 bases; junction bases outside the gene matches: 3. This CDR3 has 13 residues. Germline V gene sequence: CDR1 SGHVS, CDR2 FQNEAQ. CDR3 nucleotide sequence: TGTGCCAGCAGCTTAGGACAGGGAGAGGAGCTGTTTTTT. Translation gives CASSLGQGEELFF.